Listed below are T cell receptor beta chains from one sample, sequenced in a study of breast tumors, draining lymph nodes, adjacent tissues. TCRdb reprocessed the multiplex PCR reads with MiXCR, giving one entry per CDR3 protein. The sample has 290,000 or so distinct CDR3 sequences; about 33% are singletons. Specimen: axillary lymph node tissue. All receptors come from a female donor with breast cancer. Some clones in this sample may be carry-over from other donors' samples. Each CDR3 is given with its conserved first and last residue. The D gene is left open where the match is weak. A clone size is listed for some rows: how often the clone was seen (once, few, many), or a class if it is expanded.

TRBJ2-1 | NA | many | TRBV29-1 | CSVELQGPEQFF | TGCAGCGTTGAACTCCAGGGTCCTGAGCAGTTCTTC
TRBJ2-2 | TRBD2 | NA | TRBV7-9 | CASSFQDSGTSGELFF | TGTGCCAGCAGCTTCCAGGACAGTGGGACTAGCGGGGAGCTGTTTTTT
TRBJ2-3 | TRBD2 | NA | TRBV20-1 | CSALNTGGLAGTDTQYF | TGCAGTGCCCTAAATACAGGTGGACTAGCGGGCACAGATACGCAGTATTTT
TRBJ2-7 | NA | many | TRBV5-1 | CASSLDRVLGHEQYF | TGCGCCAGCAGCTTGGACAGGGTTCTTGGCCACGAGCAGTACTTC
TRBJ1-2 | NA | many | TRBV4-1 | CASSPTGQLPRSGYTF | TGCGCCAGCAGCCCCACTGGACAGCTCCCCCGGAGTGGCTACACCTTC
TRBJ2-1 | TRBD1 | many | TRBV2 | CASREGTGGLNEQFF | TGTGCCAGCAGAGAAGGGACAGGGGGCTTAAATGAGCAGTTCTTC
TRBJ2-2 | NA | NA | TRBV29-1 | CSLRGPGAGELFF | TGCAGCTTAAGAGGTCCGGGGGCCGGGGAGCTGTTTTTT
TRBJ1-4 | NA | NA | TRBV28 | CASGGMEEKLLF | TGTGCCAGCGGGGGCATGGAGGAAAAACTGCTTTTT
TRBJ1-2 | NA | many | TRBV29-1 | CSVETSRSLNGYTF | TGCAGCGTTGAAACTTCCAGAAGCCTTAATGGCTACACCTTC
TRBJ2-5 | TRBD1 | few | TRBV18 | CASSPWTGLETQYF | TGTGCCAGCTCACCTTGGACAGGGCTGGAGACCCAGTACTTC
TRBJ2-3 | TRBD2 | NA | TRBV10-3 | CAISVAGTSGNTDTQYF | TGTGCCATCAGTGTTGCCGGGACTAGCGGGAACACAGATACGCAGTATTTT
TRBJ2-7 | NA | NA | TRBV5-6 | CASSLGRIPYEQYF | TGTGCCAGCAGCTTGGGGCGCATCCCCTACGAGCAGTACTTC
TRBJ2-1 | NA | many | TRBV19 | CASSIAAVLSYNEQFF | TGTGCCAGTAGTATAGCGGCAGTCCTCTCCTACAATGAGCAGTTCTTC
TRBJ2-3 | TRBD2 | many | TRBV12-3/TRBV12-4 | CASSLSSGPTDTQYF | TGTGCCAGCAGTTTATCTAGCGGACCCACAGATACGCAGTATTTT
TRBJ2-3 | NA | NA | TRBV7-8 | CASSSAGTDTQYF | TGTGCCAGCAGCTCTGCGGGAACAGATACGCAGTATTTT
TRBJ2-7 | NA | many | TRBV20-1 | CSASSGTGSYEQYF | TGCAGTGCTAGTAGCGGGACAGGATCCTACGAGCAGTACTTC
TRBJ2-2 | TRBD2 | once | TRBV5-1 | CASSPGGGRYWELFF | TGCGCCAGCAGCCCAGGCGGGGGGCGATACTGGGAGCTGTTTTTT
TRBJ2-5 | TRBD2 | many | TRBV6-4 | CASRPPKSGRWETQYF | TGTGCCAGCAGGCCCCCGAAGAGCGGGAGATGGGAGACCCAGTACTTC
TRBJ2-1 | NA | many | TRBV19 | CASSFQKRNEQFF | TGTGCCAGTAGTTTTCAGAAACGCAATGAGCAGTTCTTC
TRBJ2-1 | TRBD2 | many | TRBV20-1 | CSARSGRGSYNEQFF | TGCAGTGCTAGAAGCGGGAGGGGCTCCTACAATGAGCAGTTCTTC
TRBJ2-3 | NA | many | TRBV10-1 | CASSAAPGGTDTQYF | TGCGCCAGCAGTGCAGCGCCCGGTGGCACAGATACGCAGTATTTT
TRBJ2-5 | NA | many | TRBV24-1 | CVTSEEPQYF | TGTGTCACCAGTGAAGAGCCCCAGTACTTC
TRBJ2-5 | NA | many | TRBV11-2 | CASARWGETQYF | TGTGCCAGCGCCAGGTGGGGGGAGACCCAGTACTTC
TRBJ2-1 | NA | NA | TRBV25-1 | CAWSVLGGLLHNEQFF | TGTGCCTGGAGTGTACTTGGCGGCCTACTACACAATGAGCAGTTCTTC
TRBJ1-5 | TRBD1 | few | TRBV27 | CASSKQGAGQPQHF | TGTGCCAGCAGTAAACAGGGGGCAGGACAGCCCCAGCATTTT
TRBJ2-5 | TRBD1 | many | TRBV4-1 | CASSQDPTGGAKETQYF | TGCGCCAGCAGCCAAGATCCTACAGGGGGCGCTAAAGAGACCCAGTACTTC
TRBJ2-3 | NA | NA | TRBV12-5 | CASGLGGLGGAVTDTQYF | TGTGCTAGTGGTTTGGGGGGTCTGGGGGGCGCGGTGACAGATACGCAGTATTTT
TRBJ1-5 | NA | many | TRBV5-5 | CASSLGEGPPTPNQPQHF | TGTGCCAGCAGCTTGGGTGAGGGGCCCCCTACCCCAAATCAGCCCCAGCATTTT
TRBJ1-3 | NA | many | TRBV13 | CASSLGGGFGNTIYF | TGTGCCAGCAGCTTAGGCGGGGGGTTCGGAAACACCATATATTTT